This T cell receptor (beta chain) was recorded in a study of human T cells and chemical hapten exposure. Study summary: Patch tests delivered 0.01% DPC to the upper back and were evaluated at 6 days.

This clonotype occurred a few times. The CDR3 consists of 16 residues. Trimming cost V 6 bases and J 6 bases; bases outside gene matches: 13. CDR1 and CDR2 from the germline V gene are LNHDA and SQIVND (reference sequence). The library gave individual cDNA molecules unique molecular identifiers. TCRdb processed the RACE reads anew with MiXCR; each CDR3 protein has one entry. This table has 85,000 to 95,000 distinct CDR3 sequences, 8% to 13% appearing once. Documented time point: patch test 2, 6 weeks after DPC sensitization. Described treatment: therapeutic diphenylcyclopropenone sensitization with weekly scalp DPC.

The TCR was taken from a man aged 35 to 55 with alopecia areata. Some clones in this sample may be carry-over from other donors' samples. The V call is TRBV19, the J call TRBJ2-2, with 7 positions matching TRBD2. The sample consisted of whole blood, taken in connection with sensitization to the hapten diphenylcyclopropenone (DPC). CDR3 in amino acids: CASSPLLGLEAGELFF. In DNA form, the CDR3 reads TGTGCCAGTAGCCCCCTCCTAGGACTAGAGGCCGGGGAGCTGTTTTTT.